This TCR beta chain was sequenced during a study of cytomegalovirus exposure and HLA in healthy donors. The PCR employed 60 Vbeta primers together with 13 Jbeta primers. Assay: immunoSEQ multiplex PCR; the TCRdb copy retains only in-frame clones and omits some. The top ten hold 11% of the sample, which has 90,000 to 150,000 clones, over 70% seen once. The V segment lost 0 bases and the J segment 2 bases; nucleotides outside the gene matches: 4. The CDR3 has 16 residues. CDR1 and CDR2 from the germline V gene are GTSNPN and SVGIG (reference sequence). The sequencing sample was made of PBMCs. This clonotype was sampled from a woman aged 45-65 years in good health and CMV-seropositive. V gene TRBV30 combines with J gene TRBJ2-5; 12 nucleotides match TRBD1. The CDR3 sequence is CAWSVWGQGAQETQYF. CDR3 nucleotide sequence: TGTGCCTGGAGTGTTTGGGGACAGGGGGCACAAGAGACCCAGTACTTC. Looking up the rest from reference TRBV30 and TRBJ2-5 gives the full variable domain: SQTIHQWPATLVQPVGSPLSLECTVEGTSNPNLYWYRQAAGRGLQLLFYSVGIGQISSEVPQNLSASRPQDRQFILSSKKLLLSDSGFYLCAWSVWGQGAQETQYFGPGTRLLVL.